The clone carrying this TCR beta chain was recorded only once. This specimen belongs to a study of control samples from healthy donors and cancer patients. The data were produced by immunoSEQ multiplex PCR, yet TCRdb's version contains in-frame clones alone and is incomplete. The sample gives 110,000 to 150,000 clones, around nine tenths of which show up once; just under 5% is in the top ten. Trimming removed 0 bases from V and 7 bases from J, with 6 bases in between. This CDR3 is built from 12 residues. CDR1 is MGHRA, CDR2 YSYEKL, per germline. Source material: blood. The chain has TRBV4-1 and TRBJ1-1; D is undetermined. The sequence was obtained from a man aged 30 to 39 in good health. The chain's CDR3 is CASSQDGGEAFF. DNA for the CDR3: TGCGCCAGCAGCCAAGATGGCGGTGAAGCTTTCTTT.